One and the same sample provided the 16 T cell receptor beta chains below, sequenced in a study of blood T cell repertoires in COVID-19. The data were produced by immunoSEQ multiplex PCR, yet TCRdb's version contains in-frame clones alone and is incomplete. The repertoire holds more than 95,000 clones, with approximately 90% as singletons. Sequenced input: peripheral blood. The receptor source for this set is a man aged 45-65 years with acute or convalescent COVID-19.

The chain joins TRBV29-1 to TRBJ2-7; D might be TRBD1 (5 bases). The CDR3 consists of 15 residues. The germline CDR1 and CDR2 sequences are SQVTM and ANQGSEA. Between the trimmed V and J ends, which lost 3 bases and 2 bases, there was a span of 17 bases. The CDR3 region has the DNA TGCAGCGTTGAGGGTCAGGGAAGGTCGCCCTACGAGCAGTACTTC. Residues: CSVEGQGRSPYEQYF.

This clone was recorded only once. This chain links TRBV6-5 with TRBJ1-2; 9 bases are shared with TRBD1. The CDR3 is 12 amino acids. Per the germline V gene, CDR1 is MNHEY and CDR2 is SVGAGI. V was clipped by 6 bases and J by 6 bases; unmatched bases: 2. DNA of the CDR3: TGTGCCAGCAGGGGACAGGGTCATGGCTACACCTTC. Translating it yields CASRGQGHGYTF.

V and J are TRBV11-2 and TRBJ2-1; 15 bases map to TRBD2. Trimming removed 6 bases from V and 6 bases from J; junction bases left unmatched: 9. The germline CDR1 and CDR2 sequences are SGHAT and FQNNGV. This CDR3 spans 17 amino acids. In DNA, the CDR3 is TGTGCCAGCAGACAACAGTTGGGACTAGCGGGAGGCAATGAGCAGTTCTTC. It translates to CASRQQLGLAGGNEQFF.

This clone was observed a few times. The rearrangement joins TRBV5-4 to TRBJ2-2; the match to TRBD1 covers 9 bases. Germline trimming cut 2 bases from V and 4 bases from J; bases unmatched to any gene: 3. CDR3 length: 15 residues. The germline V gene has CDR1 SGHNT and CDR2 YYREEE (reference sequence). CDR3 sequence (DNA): TGTGCCAGCAGCTTAATGGACAGGGGCACCGGGGAGCTGTTTTTT. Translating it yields CASSLMDRGTGELFF.

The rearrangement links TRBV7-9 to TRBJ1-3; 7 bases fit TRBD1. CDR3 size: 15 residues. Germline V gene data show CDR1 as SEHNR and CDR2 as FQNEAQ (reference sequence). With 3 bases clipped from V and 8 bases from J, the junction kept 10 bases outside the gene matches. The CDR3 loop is CASSFGQVSRDTIYF. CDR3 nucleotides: TGTGCCAGCAGCTTTGGACAGGTCTCTAGGGACACCATATATTTT.

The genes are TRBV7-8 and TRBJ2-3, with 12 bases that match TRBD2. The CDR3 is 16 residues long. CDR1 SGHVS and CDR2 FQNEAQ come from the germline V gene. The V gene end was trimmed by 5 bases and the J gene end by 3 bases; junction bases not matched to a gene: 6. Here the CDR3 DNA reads TGTGCCAGCAGCAGGACTAGCGGGACGGGGACAGATACGCAGTATTTT. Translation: CASSRTSGTGTDTQYF.

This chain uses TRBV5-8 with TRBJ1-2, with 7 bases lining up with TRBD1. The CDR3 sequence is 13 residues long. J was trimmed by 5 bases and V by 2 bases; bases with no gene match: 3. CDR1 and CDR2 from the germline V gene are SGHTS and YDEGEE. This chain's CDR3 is CASSFDREYGYTF. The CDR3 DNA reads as TGTGCCAGCAGCTTCGACAGGGAATATGGCTACACCTTC. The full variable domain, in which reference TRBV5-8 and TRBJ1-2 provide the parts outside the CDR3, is EAGVTQSPTHLIKTRGQQATLRCSPISGHTSVYWYQQALGLGLQFLLWYDEGEERNRGNFPPRFSGRQFPNYSSELNVNALELEDSALYLCASSFDREYGYTFGSGTRLTVV.

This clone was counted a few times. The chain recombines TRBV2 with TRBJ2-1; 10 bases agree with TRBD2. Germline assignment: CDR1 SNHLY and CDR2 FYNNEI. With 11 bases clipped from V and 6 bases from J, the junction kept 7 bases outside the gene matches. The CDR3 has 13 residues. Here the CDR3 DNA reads TGTGCCGCACAGCGGGAGGGACTCAATGAGCAGTTCTTC. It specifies CAAQREGLNEQFF.

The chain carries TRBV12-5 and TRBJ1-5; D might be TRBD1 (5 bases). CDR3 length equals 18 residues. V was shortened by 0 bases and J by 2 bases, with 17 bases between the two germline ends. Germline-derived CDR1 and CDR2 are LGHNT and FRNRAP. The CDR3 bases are TGTGCTAGTGGTTTGGTAACGATAAGGCAGGGTGGCAATCAGCCCCAGCATTTT. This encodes CASGLVTIRQGGNQPQHF.

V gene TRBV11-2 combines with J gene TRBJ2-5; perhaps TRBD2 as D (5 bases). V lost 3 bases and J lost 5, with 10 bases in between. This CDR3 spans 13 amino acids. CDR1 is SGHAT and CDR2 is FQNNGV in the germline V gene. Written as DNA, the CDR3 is TGTGCCAGCAGCTTTGGTTCGGGGGAGACCCAGTACTTC. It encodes CASSFGSGETQYF. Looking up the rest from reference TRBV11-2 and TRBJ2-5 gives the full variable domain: EAGVAQSPRYKIIEKRQSVAFWCNPISGHATLYWYQQILGQGPKLLIQFQNNGVVDDSQLPKDRFSAERLKGVDSTLKIQPAKLEDSAVYLCASSFGSGETQYFGPGTRLLVL.

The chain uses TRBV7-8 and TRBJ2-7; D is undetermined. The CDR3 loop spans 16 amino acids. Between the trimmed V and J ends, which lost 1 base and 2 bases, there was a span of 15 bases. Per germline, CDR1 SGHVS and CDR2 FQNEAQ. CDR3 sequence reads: CASSLGQRHDPYEQYF. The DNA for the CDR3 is TGTGCCAGCAGCTTAGGTCAGAGACATGACCCCTACGAGCAGTACTTC.

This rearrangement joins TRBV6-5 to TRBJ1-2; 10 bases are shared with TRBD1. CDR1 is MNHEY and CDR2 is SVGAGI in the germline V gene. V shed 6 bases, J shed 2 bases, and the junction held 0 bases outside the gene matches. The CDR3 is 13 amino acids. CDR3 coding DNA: TGTGCCAGCAGGGGACAGGGGAACTATGGCTACACCTTC. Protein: CASRGQGNYGYTF.

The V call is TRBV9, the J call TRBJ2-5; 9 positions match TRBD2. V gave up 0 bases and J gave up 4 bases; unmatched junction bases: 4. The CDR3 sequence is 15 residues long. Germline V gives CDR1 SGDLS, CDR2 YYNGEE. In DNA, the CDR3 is TGTGCCAGCAGCGTAGATAGCGGGAGACGAGAGACCCAGTACTTC. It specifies CASSVDSGRRETQYF.

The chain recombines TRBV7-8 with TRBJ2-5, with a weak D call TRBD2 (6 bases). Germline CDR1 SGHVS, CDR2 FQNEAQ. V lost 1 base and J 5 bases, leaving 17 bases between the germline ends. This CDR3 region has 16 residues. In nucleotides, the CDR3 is TGTGCCAGCAGCTTAGTGGGTAGCGGTTCGTGGGAGACCCAGTACTTC. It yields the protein CASSLVGSGSWETQYF.

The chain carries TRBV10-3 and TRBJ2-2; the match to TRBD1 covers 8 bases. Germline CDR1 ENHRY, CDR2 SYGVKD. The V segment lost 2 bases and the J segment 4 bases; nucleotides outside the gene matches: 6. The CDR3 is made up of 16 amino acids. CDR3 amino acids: CAISEGSGGSTGELFF. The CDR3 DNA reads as TGTGCCATCAGTGAGGGGTCAGGGGGCTCCACCGGGGAGCTGTTTTTT.

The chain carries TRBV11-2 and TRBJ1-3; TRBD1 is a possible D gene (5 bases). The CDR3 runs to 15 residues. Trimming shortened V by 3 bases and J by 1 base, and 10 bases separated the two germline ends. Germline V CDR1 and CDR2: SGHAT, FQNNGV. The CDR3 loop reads CASSLGRVSGNTIYF. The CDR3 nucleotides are TGTGCCAGCAGCTTGGGCAGGGTGTCTGGAAACACCATATATTTT.